The 17 T cell receptor beta chains presented below share a single source sample, sequenced in a study of blood T cell repertoires in COVID-19. Here immunoSEQ multiplex PCR was the method, and the copy in TCRdb shows in-frame clones only, minus some. Of more than 300,000 clones listed, more than 75% are singletons. The material sequenced was PBMCs or T cells enriched from blood (not recorded which). All receptors derive from a woman between 18 and 30 years old who had recovered from COVID-19.

The chain links TRBV7-2 to TRBJ2-1; 11 bases line up with TRBD2. The CDR3 spans 16 residues. With 0 bases clipped from V and 3 bases from J, the junction kept 1 base outside the gene matches. Germline CDR1 and CDR2: SGHTA and FQGNSA. CDR3: CASSLAGTSGYNEQFF. The CDR3 DNA reads TGTGCCAGCAGCTTAGCGGGGACTAGCGGCTACAATGAGCAGTTCTTC.

The V call is TRBV28, the J call TRBJ2-2; D not certain. The CDR3 totals 14 residues. Trimming took off 3 bases at V and 1 base at J, with 6 bases between the two ends. Germline CDR1 and CDR2: MDHEN and SYDVKM. This CDR3 is CASSFGGNTGELFF. DNA for the CDR3: TGTGCCAGCAGTTTCGGCGGGAACACCGGGGAGCTGTTTTTT.

The CDR3 DNA reads as TGTGCCAGCAGCTTAAGCGGAGACAGGGGAGAGACCCAGTACTTC. This encodes CASSLSGDRGETQYF. V and J are TRBV7-3 and TRBJ2-5; TRBD1 agrees at 8 bases. CDR3 length: 15 amino acids. The ends lost 1 base at V and 4 bases at J; junction bases unmatched: 5. CDR1 and CDR2 (germline): SGHTA, FQGTGA.

V gene TRBV9 combines with J gene TRBJ1-6, with a weak D call TRBD1 (6 bases). The V end was cut by 4 bases, the J end by 8 bases, with 16 bases between. The CDR3 is made up of 15 amino acids. CDR1 is SGDLS and CDR2 is YYNGEE in the germline V gene. The CDR3 is CASSTGQKGDSPLHF. CDR3 nucleotide sequence: TGTGCCAGCAGCACCGGACAGAAGGGGGATTCACCCCTCCACTTT. Full variable domain (outside the CDR3, taken from reference TRBV9 and TRBJ1-6): DSGVTQTPKHLITATGQRVTLRCSPRSGDLSVYWYQQSLDQGLQFLIQYYNGEERAKGNILERFSAQQFPDLHSELNLSSLELGDSALYFCASSTGQKGDSPLHFGNGTRLTVT.

This sequence joins TRBV4-2 and TRBJ2-2; 7 bases agree with TRBD2. V was clipped by 10 bases and J by 1 base; unmatched bases: 6. CDR3 length equals 14 residues. Per the germline V gene, CDR1 is LGHNA and CDR2 is YNFKEQ. CDR3 region: CATAAGKNTGELFF. The CDR3 DNA reads TGTGCCACCGCAGCGGGGAAGAACACCGGGGAGCTGTTTTTT.

CDR3 DNA: TGTGCCAGCAGTTTTCGGACAGGGTCAGACATTCAGTACTTC. It specifies CASSFRTGSDIQYF. The chain has TRBV28 and TRBJ2-4, with 8 bases identical to TRBD1. Germline-derived CDR1 and CDR2 are MDHEN and SYDVKM. Trimming removed 3 bases from V and 8 bases from J; junction bases left unmatched: 6. The CDR3 consists of 14 residues.

This clone was observed a few times. The chain links TRBV5-1 to TRBJ1-1; 7 positions match TRBD1. Germline trimming cut 4 bases from V and 0 bases from J; bases unmatched to any gene: 6. CDR3 length: 15 residues. Germline assignment: CDR1 SGHRS and CDR2 YFSETQ. Here the CDR3 DNA reads TGCGCCAGCAGCACCAGACAGGGTTTGAACACTGAAGCTTTCTTT. Protein: CASSTRQGLNTEAFF.

The CDR3 nucleotides are TGTGCCAGCAGCCTTCTCACCTTGACGGGTATCGATGGCTACACCTTC. Amino acid sequence: CASSLLTLTGIDGYTF. This chain joins TRBV16 and TRBJ1-2; the D is unclear. Germline-derived CDR1 and CDR2 are KGHSY and FQNENV. Trimming took 4 bases from V and 6 from J, leaving 21 bases between them. The CDR3 is 16 residues long.

The chain carries TRBV4-1 and TRBJ2-1; D gene uncertain. The germline V gene has CDR1 MGHRA and CDR2 YSYEKL. The CDR3 is made up of 14 amino acids. V lost 2 bases and J lost 6, with 11 bases in between. The CDR3 is CASSQKDWSNEQFF. In DNA, the CDR3 is TGCGCCAGCAGCCAAAAAGACTGGAGCAATGAGCAGTTCTTC.

This rearrangement joins TRBV28 to TRBJ1-2, with D perhaps TRBD1 (5 bases). CDR3 size: 13 residues. The germline V and J ends were trimmed by 5 bases and 1 base, with 8 bases remaining between them. CDR1 and CDR2 from the germline V gene are MDHEN and SYDVKM. CDR3 DNA: TGTGCCAGCAGTCAGGGCCTTAACTATGGCTACACCTTC. Translated, it gives CASSQGLNYGYTF.

This chain joins TRBV7-3 and TRBJ2-1; D may be TRBD1 (6 bases). The V gene lost 5 bases and the J gene lost 10 bases, with 15 bases spanning the gap. Germline V CDR1 and CDR2: SGHTA, FQGTGA. This CDR3 region has 13 residues. CDR3: CASSRADSREQFF. The CDR3, as DNA: TGTGCCAGCAGCCGGGCGGACAGTCGGGAGCAGTTCTTC.

This sequence joins TRBV5-6 and TRBJ2-3; unclear D gene. From germline, CDR1 is SGHDT and CDR2 YYEEEE. V was shortened by 0 bases and J by 1 base, with 9 bases between the two germline ends. The CDR3 has 15 amino acids. The CDR3 reads CASSLGGRGTDTQYF. The CDR3 coding sequence is TGTGCCAGCAGCTTGGGAGGCCGTGGCACAGATACGCAGTATTTT.

CDR3 region: CASTRLAETTDTQYF. The CDR3 nucleotides are TGTGCCAGCACCCGTCTGGCGGAGACCACAGATACGCAGTATTTT. The J gene is TRBJ2-3, the V gene TRBV7-6; D uncertain. The CDR3 is made up of 15 amino acids. Trimming removed 7 bases from V and 2 bases from J, with 16 bases in between. Germline V lookup: CDR1 SGHVS, CDR2 FNYEAQ.

V is TRBV11-2 and J is TRBJ2-1, with D uncertain. This CDR3 is 13 amino acids long. V was clipped by 7 bases and J by 6 bases, with 13 bases between them. From germline, CDR1 is SGHAT and CDR2 FQNNGV. CDR3 amino acids: CASINMGSNEQFF. For the CDR3, the DNA is TGTGCCAGCATCAACATGGGCAGCAATGAGCAGTTCTTC.

V usage is TRBV9 and J usage is TRBJ2-1; 11 bases line up with TRBD2. Germline trimming cut 1 base from V and 2 bases from J; bases unmatched to any gene: 5. Germline CDR1 reads SGDLS; CDR2 reads YYNGEE. CDR3 length: 17 residues. CDR3 residues: CASSVHSGGAAYNEQFF. In DNA, the CDR3 is TGTGCCAGCAGCGTACATAGCGGGGGGGCTGCCTACAATGAGCAGTTCTTC.

The CDR3 region has the DNA TGTGCCAGCAGCTTTCGGCGGGGGGGCCTGGGAGATACGCAGTATTTT. Protein product: CASSFRRGGLGDTQYF. The chain joins TRBV7-3 to TRBJ2-3, with 9 bases aligning to TRBD2. The germline V gene has CDR1 SGHTA and CDR2 FQGTGA. The CDR3 totals 16 residues. J gave up 5 bases and V 3 bases, and 9 bases lay outside the gene matches.

The J gene is TRBJ2-4, the V gene TRBV5-1; 14 nucleotides line up with TRBD2. Per germline, CDR1 SGHRS and CDR2 YFSETQ. This CDR3 contains 20 residues. Trimming removed 2 bases from V and 0 bases from J; junction bases left unmatched: 10. CDR3 sequence (DNA): TGCGCCAGCAGCTTTTCCACCGGACTAGCGGGGGGACTAGCCAAAAACATTCAGTACTTC. Residues: CASSFSTGLAGGLAKNIQYF.